These 9 T cell receptor beta chains were sequenced from one sample in a study of shared clonotypes between healthy human individuals. Naive CD8 cells were CD45RO-negative, positively selected for CCR7, excluding terminally differentiated effector memory CD45RA+ cells. TCRdb's table, derived via immunoSEQ multiplex PCR, lists solely in-frame clones and lacks some. The sample has approximately 600,000 clones, approximately 96% seen once. The sequencing input was naive CD8+ T cells sorted from blood. These receptors all come from a woman between 25 and 40 years old in good health.

The genes are TRBV4-2 and TRBJ2-1; no reliable D call. The CDR3 length is 16 residues. The germline gives CDR1 LGHNA, CDR2 YNFKEQ. Trimming removed 0 bases at V and 9 bases at J, with 18 bases between. CDR3 amino acids: CASSQDFASAGGEQFF. The CDR3 DNA reads as TGTGCCAGCAGCCAAGACTTCGCGTCCGCCGGCGGTGAGCAGTTCTTC.

In DNA, the CDR3 is TGTGCCAGCAGTATTACAGGGGGCAGTGAGCCCCAGCATTTT. Amino acid sequence: CASSITGGSEPQHF. V gene TRBV2 combines with J gene TRBJ1-5, with TRBD1 matching 9 bases. V lost 5 bases to trimming and J lost 8 bases; unmatched junction nucleotides: 7. The CDR3 has 14 amino acids. Germline CDR1 and CDR2: SNHLY and FYNNEI.

On this clone: Sequence at one end of the junction differs from germline and may be a read error. The chain combines TRBV11-2 with TRBJ2-7; a weak D match, TRBD1 (5 bases). This CDR3 has 14 residues. Germline V CDR1 and CDR2: SGHAT, FQNNGV. CDR3 sequence (DNA): TGTGCCGGCAGCTTAGGAACAGGAGAGTACGAGCAGTACTTC. Translated: CAGSLGTGEYEQYF.

The J gene is TRBJ2-7, the V gene TRBV9, with D possibly matching TRBD1 (5 bases). The V gene lost 0 bases and the J gene lost 0 bases, with 10 bases spanning the gap. Germline values: CDR1 SGDLS, CDR2 YYNGEE. This CDR3 contains 15 residues. CDR3 amino acids: CASSVATASSYEQYF. CDR3 nucleotides: TGTGCCAGCAGCGTAGCGACAGCAAGCTCCTACGAGCAGTACTTC. The whole variable domain, filled in from reference TRBV9 and TRBJ2-7, reads DSGVTQTPKHLITATGQRVTLRCSPRSGDLSVYWYQQSLDQGLQFLIQYYNGEERAKGNILERFSAQQFPDLHSELNLSSLELGDSALYFCASSVATASSYEQYFGPGTRLTVT.

Remarks on this clone: The sample contains more than one DNA sequence encoding this CDR3. V gene TRBV29-1 combines with J gene TRBJ2-3, with TRBD2 matching over 9 bases. Germline V gene sequence: CDR1 SQVTM, CDR2 ANQGSEA. Trimming took 6 bases from V and 0 from J; bases not matched to a gene: 1. The CDR3 has 13 residues. CDR3 nucleotide sequence: TGCAGCGTGACTAGCGGCAGCACAGATACGCAGTATTTT. Protein sequence: CSVTSGSTDTQYF.

The chain uses TRBV4-1 and TRBJ2-1; the match to TRBD1 covers 9 bases. CDR1 and CDR2 from the germline V gene are MGHRA and YSYEKL. The CDR3 sequence is 17 residues long. The V and J ends lost 3 bases and 8 bases, in that order; junction bases with no gene match: 14. CDR3 bases: TGCGCCAGCAGCCAGTCAAGGGTGACAGGGGGGAGGGATGAGCAGTTCTTC. The encoded protein is CASSQSRVTGGRDEQFF.

This clone showed up just once. The chain recombines TRBV6-1 with TRBJ2-7, with D perhaps TRBD1 or TRBD2 (5 bases each). Trimming removed 4 bases at V and 0 bases at J, with 19 bases between. The CDR3 is 17 residues long. The germline CDR1 and CDR2 sequences are MNHNS and SASEGT. The CDR3 spells CASSGIKGTASSYEQYF. Here the CDR3 DNA reads TGTGCCAGCAGTGGAATAAAAGGGACCGCCAGCTCCTACGAGCAGTACTTC.

This chain connects TRBV6-1 to TRBJ2-7; 9 bases map to TRBD2. With 2 bases clipped from V and 2 bases from J, the junction kept 4 bases outside the gene matches. The length of the CDR3 is 15 residues. Germline V gene sequence: CDR1 MNHNS, CDR2 SASEGT. The CDR3 coding sequence is TGTGCCAGCAGTGAATGGACTAGCGAAACCTACGAGCAGTACTTC. Protein sequence: CASSEWTSETYEQYF.

The chain carries TRBV2 and TRBJ2-6; 12 bases align to TRBD1. Germline V lookup: CDR1 SNHLY, CDR2 FYNNEI. J gave up 3 bases and V 6 bases, and 12 bases lay outside the gene matches. CDR3 length: 19 residues. Here the CDR3 reads CASSPGQGAGLYGANVLTF. The CDR3 DNA reads as TGTGCCAGCAGCCCGGGACAGGGGGCGGGATTATATGGGGCCAACGTCCTGACTTTC.